Listed below are T cell receptor beta chains from one sample, sequenced in a study of T cell changes during pregnancy in multiple sclerosis. Clones were read by immunoSEQ multiplex PCR, and TCRdb kept only the in-frame ones, dropping some. The table has around 100,000 clones, roughly 92% seen once. Specimen: peripheral blood, collected in the third trimester of pregnancy. These receptor sequences come from a female donor with multiple sclerosis, enrolled in a pregnancy study. Each CDR3 is given with its conserved first and last residue. The D gene is left open where the match is weak. Not every row has a clone size; where given, it reads once, few, many or a size class.

d_call	v_call	j_call	clone_size	cdr3_nt	cdr3_aa
TRBD2	TRBV7-7	TRBJ2-3	-	TGTGCCAGCAGCTTAGGGGCGGGGGGGCTGGATACGCAGTATTTT	CASSLGAGGLDTQYF
-	TRBV13	TRBJ2-7	-	TGTGCCAGCAGTCCTATCAAAAACAGGGACTACGAGCAGTACTTC	CASSPIKNRDYEQYF
-	TRBV7-9	TRBJ1-2	-	TGTGCCAGCAGCACAGGGCGAGGCTACACCTTC	CASSTGRGYTF
TRBD1	TRBV14	TRBJ2-5	-	TGTGCCAGCAGCCAGGAGGACAGGGGGCTCGGGGAGACCCAGTACTTC	CASSQEDRGLGETQYF
TRBD2	TRBV27	TRBJ2-3	-	TGTGCCAGCAGCCCGCGGACTAGCGGGATAGGGGGGAGTACAGATACGCAGTATTTT	CASSPRTSGIGGSTDTQYF
-	TRBV27	TRBJ1-2	-	TGTGCCAGCAGTTTAGGGGGAGGGAAGGTTTCTGGCTACACCTTC	CASSLGGGKVSGYTF
-	TRBV6-5	TRBJ1-3	few	TGTGCCAGCAGAAGGGTTGCGGGCTCTGGAAACACCATATATTTT	CASRRVAGSGNTIYF
TRBD1	TRBV5-1	TRBJ1-4	-	TGCGCCAGCAGCAAATACGGACAGGTCTATAATGAAAAACTGTTTTTT	CASSKYGQVYNEKLFF
TRBD1	TRBV6-1	TRBJ2-3	few	TGTGCCAGCAGTCGGGACAGACTCACAGATACGCAGTATTTT	CASSRDRLTDTQYF
-	TRBV7-8	TRBJ2-5	-	TGTGCCAGCAGCTTAAGACGGGCGGGAGAGACCCAGTACTTC	CASSLRRAGETQYF
-	TRBV10-2	TRBJ2-1	once	TGCGCCAGCAGTGAACAACGGGGTGGACGTAATGAGCAGTTCTTC	CASSEQRGGRNEQFF
TRBD1	TRBV18	TRBJ2-7	-	TGTGCCAGCTCAGGACAGGCCGAGTCCTACGAGCAGTACTTC	CASSGQAESYEQYF
TRBD2	TRBV7-2	TRBJ2-1	-	TGTGCCAGCAGCTTAAGCGGGACGCCCTCCTACAATGAGCAGTTCTTC	CASSLSGTPSYNEQFF
-	TRBV13	TRBJ2-7	-	TGTGCCAGCGCATCTGGGGGGTGGGGAGGTGGGGAGAGCGAGCAGTACTTC	CASASGGWGGGESEQYF
TRBD2	TRBV11-2	TRBJ2-1	-	TGTGCCAGCAGCCCCTGGACTAGCGGGGGGTATGAGCAGTTCTTC	CASSPWTSGGYEQFF
-	TRBV13	TRBJ2-2	-	TGTGCCAGCAGCGCATGGGGGCAGGAGAACACCGGGGAGCTGTTTTTT	CASSAWGQENTGELFF
-	TRBV5-4	TRBJ1-1	once	TGTGCCAGCAGCTTGGCCGCAAGTACGGCTGAAGCTTTCTTT	CASSLAASTAEAFF
-	TRBV7-9	TRBJ1-4	-	TGTGCCAGCAGCTTAGGGGAGGGTTCAACTAATGAAAAACTGTTTTTT	CASSLGEGSTNEKLFF
-	TRBV7-9	TRBJ2-1	-	TGTGCCAGCAGCTTAGGGGGGTACGGGGGACAGAGGTTAGAGGAGCAGTTCTTC	CASSLGGYGGQRLEEQFF
TRBD2	TRBV28	TRBJ2-1	-	TGTGCCAGCAGTCGTAGCGGGAGATACAATGAGCAGTTCTTC	CASSRSGRYNEQFF
-	TRBV6-1	TRBJ1-1	-	TGTGCCAGCAGTTTCAGCAGGGTAGACACTGAAGCTTTCTTT	CASSFSRVDTEAFF
-	TRBV11-2	TRBJ2-4	-	TGTGCCAGCAGCTTAGCCGGAGCACCCGATCTAGCCAAAAACATTCAGTACTTC	CASSLAGAPDLAKNIQYF
TRBD1	TRBV7-2	TRBJ1-5	-	TGTGCCAGCAGCTCCGGCACCGGGACAGGGGTGAGCAATCAGCCCCAGCATTTT	CASSSGTGTGVSNQPQHF
-	TRBV5-1	TRBJ1-5	-	TGCGCCAGCAGCTTGGGGGGGCTAGGCAATCAGCCCCAGCATTTT	CASSLGGLGNQPQHF
TRBD1	TRBV7-2	TRBJ1-2	-	TGTGCCAGCAGCCAGACAGGGCCCTCCGGCTACACCTTC	CASSQTGPSGYTF
TRBD1	TRBV13	TRBJ1-2	-	TGTGCCAGCAGCCCGGACAGGGGTGGCTATGGCTACACCTTC	CASSPDRGGYGYTF
TRBD1	TRBV14	TRBJ1-4	-	TGTGCCAGCAGCCCCGGACAGGGTATTATTGAAAAACTGTTTTTT	CASSPGQGIIEKLFF
-	TRBV6-6	TRBJ1-1	-	TGTGCCAGCCTTCGGGGGATTGCTAGTACTGAAGCTTTCTTT	CASLRGIASTEAFF
TRBD1	TRBV7-3	TRBJ2-1	-	TGTGCCAGCAGCCTGCAGGGGGCTGGTGAGCAGTTCTTC	CASSLQGAGEQFF
TRBD2	TRBV5-4	TRBJ2-5	-	TGTGCCAGCAGCGGAGGACTAGTCGGATTCCAAGAGACCCAGTACTTC	CASSGGLVGFQETQYF
-	TRBV7-9	TRBJ2-7	-	TGTGCCAGCAGCGCCGGCGGATCTATCAGCGCCTACGAGCAGTACTTC	CASSAGGSISAYEQYF
TRBD1	TRBV5-1	TRBJ1-2	-	TGCGCCAGCAGCTTGGCCGGACAGGGGGGAGATGGCTACACCTTC	CASSLAGQGGDGYTF
TRBD2	TRBV28	TRBJ2-7	once	TGTGCCAGCAGTTCGGGCGGGAGGCGGGGACTCTACGAGCAGTACTTC	CASSSGGRRGLYEQYF
TRBD2	TRBV6-5	TRBJ2-7	-	TGTGCCAGCAGTTACCGGGCGGGGGGTGCCTACGAGCAGTACTTC	CASSYRAGGAYEQYF
-	TRBV27	TRBJ2-7	-	TGTGCCAGCACTAGTGGTTACGAGCAGTACTTC	CASTSGYEQYF